Shown below are 3 T cell receptor beta chains from a single sample sequenced in a study of post-analysis software for immune sequencing data. Overall study results and limits: When patients were compared with controls, 5 or 6 TRBV segments were more frequent, TRBV5-6, TRBV5-1 and TRBV20-1 among them.

Unique molecular identifiers tagged the TCR beta cDNA libraries. In TCRdb, the PCR reads were re-called with MiXCR into one record per CDR3 protein. The table has approximately 460,000 distinct CDR3 sequences, roughly 45% seen once; the top ten hold about 12%. No cognate antigen is known for these TCRs. The sequencing input was blood. Receptors were obtained from a girl aged 10 to 17 with multiple sclerosis.

This rearrangement joins TRBV7-9 to TRBJ2-4; no clear D gene. The J call is uncertain, as TRBJ2-7 better fits the DNA end. The CDR3 covers 12 residues. Germline V gene data show CDR1 as SEHNR and CDR2 as FQNEAQ (reference sequence). CDR3: CASSFGLDEQYF. The CDR3 DNA sequence: TGTGCCAGCAGCTTTGGATTGGACGAGCAGTACTTC.

A remark on this clonotype: A much larger clonotype is one base distant, so this may be a read error. This sequence joins TRBV11-2 and TRBJ1-2; D is unclear. V was cut by 1 base and J by 3 bases, with 12 bases left in between. The V gene's germline CDR1 is SGHAT and CDR2 FQNNGV. The CDR3 has 15 amino acids. The CDR3 bases are TGTGCCAGCAGCTTAGGGCCACAGCTAGACTATGGCTACACCTTC. Its protein is CASSLGPQLDYGYTF.

The chain uses TRBV6-5 and TRBJ1-3; D is perhaps TRBD1 (5 bases). V shed 0 bases and J shed 7 bases, with 13 bases lying between them. From germline, CDR1 is MNHEY and CDR2 SVGAGI. The CDR3 is 15 amino acids. As DNA, the CDR3 is TGTGCCAGCAGTTACTCCGGGGGGGGGAAGAACACCATATATTTT. Translating it yields CASSYSGGGKNTIYF.